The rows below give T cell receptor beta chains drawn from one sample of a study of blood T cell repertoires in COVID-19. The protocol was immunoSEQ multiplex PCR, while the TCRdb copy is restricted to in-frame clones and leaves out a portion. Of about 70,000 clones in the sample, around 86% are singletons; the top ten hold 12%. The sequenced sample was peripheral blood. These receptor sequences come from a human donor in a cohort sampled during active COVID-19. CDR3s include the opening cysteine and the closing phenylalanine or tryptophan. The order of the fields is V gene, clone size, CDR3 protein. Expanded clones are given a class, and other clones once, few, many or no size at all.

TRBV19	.	CASSIDRGYNEQFF
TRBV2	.	CASMRDYQSYEQYF
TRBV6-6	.	CASLTMEGGTEAFF
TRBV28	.	CASSSSGARNQPQHF
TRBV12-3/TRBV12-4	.	CASNLNRNYGYTF
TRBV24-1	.	CATSGAGGDEGYTF
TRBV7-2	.	CASSLDFSGDEQFF
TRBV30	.	CAWSGDRNEKLFF
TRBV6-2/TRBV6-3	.	CASSRPRGASYEQYF
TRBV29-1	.	CSVGFAGHYGYTF
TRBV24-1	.	CATSDKLRTDTEAFF
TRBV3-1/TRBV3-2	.	CASSQDFTSGGDYNEQFF
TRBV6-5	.	CASSPGTIGNTEAFF
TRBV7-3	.	CASSLYGTSGSTDTQYF
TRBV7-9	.	CASSLAQGRGEKLFF
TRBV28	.	CASSPPRRAGGVETQYF
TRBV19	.	CASSPSGSNEKLFF
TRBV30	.	CAWSVAAVPSGTQYF
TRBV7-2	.	CASRGGHNTGELFF
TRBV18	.	CASSPTRGVQETQYF
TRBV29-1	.	CSVEGSEGNFYEQYF
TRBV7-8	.	CASSFGSGGYEQYF
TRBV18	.	CASSPLGQPLYEQYF
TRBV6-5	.	CASRDRIYGYTF
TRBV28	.	CASRRGLVEDTQYF
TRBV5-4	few	CASSSQGLSQNIQYF
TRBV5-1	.	CASSNGLAGFTDTQYF
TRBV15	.	CATSRDKPSGLAQFF
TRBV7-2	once	CASSLPSRDSFSYEQYF
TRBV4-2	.	CASSPLLRTSDGEQFF
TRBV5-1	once	CASSFGDRDAGEQYF
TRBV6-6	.	CASSLTDTQYF
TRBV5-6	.	CASSFGTGGAQPQHF
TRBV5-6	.	CASSLNFGEGDQPQHF
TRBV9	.	CASLRARQGGIQTDTQYF
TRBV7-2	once	CASSLGLAAYNEQFF
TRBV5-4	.	CASSPGWGGIYEQYF
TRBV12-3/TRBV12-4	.	CASSLYSGNEQFF
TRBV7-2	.	CASSLARAGGNTGELFF
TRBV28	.	CASSLRGASSGEAFF
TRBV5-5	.	CASSPGTGAYEQYF
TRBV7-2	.	CASSPYWAGNLANEKLFF